The 22 T cell receptor beta chains listed next were all sequenced from one sample in a study of blood T cells in healthy people across ages. The use of a sample-barcoded 5' primer and a J-beta primer mix characterized a second PCR of roughly 6 to 11 cycles. MiXCR, applied by TCRdb to the 5' RACE reads, yields one record per CDR3 protein. The sample records more than 450,000 distinct CDR3 sequences, roughly a quarter being singletons. The same data also went into a second study, on T cells of mothers and their children.

The sample taken for sequencing was blood. These receptors originate from a boy aged 2 to 10 in good health.

The chain combines TRBV6-2 or TRBV6-3 with TRBJ2-1; 14 bases are shared with TRBD2. The length of the CDR3 is 20 residues. V shed 7 bases, J shed 4 bases, and the junction held 18 bases outside the gene matches. Germline V gene sequence: CDR1 MNHEY, CDR2 SVGEGT. CDR3 sequence: CASIPGSGTSGRKGYNEQFF. In nucleotides, the CDR3 is TGTGCCAGCATTCCGGGGTCCGGGACTAGCGGGAGAAAGGGATACAATGAGCAGTTCTTC.

The J gene is TRBJ2-1, the V gene TRBV18; D is possibly TRBD1 or TRBD2 (5 bases each). Deletions cut 4 bases from V and 1 base from J, with 20 bases between. CDR1 KGHSH and CDR2 LQKENI come from the germline V gene. This CDR3 has 18 amino acids. CDR3 in amino acids: CASSHKRAGGGSYNEQFF. The CDR3 region has the DNA TGTGCCAGCTCACACAAACGTGCGGGTGGGGGTTCCTACAATGAGCAGTTCTTC. Variable domain in full (rest from reference TRBV18 and TRBJ2-1): NAGVMQNPRHLVRRRGQEARLRCSPMKGHSHVYWYRQLPEEGLKFMVYLQKENIIDESGMPKERFSAEFPKEGPSILRIQQVVRGDSAAYFCASSHKRAGGGSYNEQFFGPGTRLTVL.

The CDR3 DNA sequence: TGTGCCAGCAGAAATAGAGGGGCGGGCGAGCAGTACTTC. Protein: CASRNRGAGEQYF. This rearrangement joins TRBV12-3 or TRBV12-4 to TRBJ2-7, with D tentatively TRBD1 or TRBD2 (5 bases each). The CDR3 has 13 amino acids. The germline V and J ends were trimmed by 6 bases and 6 bases, with 15 bases remaining between them.

V is TRBV9 and J is TRBJ2-7; D is uncertain. Germline values: CDR1 SGDLS, CDR2 YYNGEE. V was cut by 4 bases and J by 0 bases, with 8 bases left in between. The length of the CDR3 is 13 residues. The DNA of the CDR3 is TGTGCCAGCAGCTTTCCCGCCTCCTACGAGCAGTACTTC. It is translated as CASSFPASYEQYF.

This clonotype was seen a handful of times. The V and J genes are TRBV11-2 and TRBJ2-5; no definite D call. The DNA end favors TRBJ2-1, so the J call may be wrong. The CDR3 consists of 15 residues. Germline CDR1 and CDR2: SGHAT and FQNNGV. CDR3 sequence: CASSLGDFRKGEQFF. CDR3 bases: TGTGCCAGCAGCTTAGGAGACTTCAGGAAAGGTGAGCAGTTCTTC.

In this sample, this clonotype turned up a few times. The chain has TRBV12-3 or TRBV12-4 and TRBJ1-1; no reliable D call. Trimming pared 4 bases from V and 4 bases from J, leaving 10 bases between. The CDR3 is made up of 13 amino acids. CDR3 DNA sequence: TGTGCCAGCAGTTATTCAGCGGGCACTGAAGCTTTCTTT. Its protein product is CASSYSAGTEAFF.

The CDR3 spells CASSLYQGSDTQYF. The CDR3 DNA follows: TGTGCCAGCAGCTTGTACCAGGGATCAGATACGCAGTATTTT. The chain uses TRBV5-4 and TRBJ2-3, with D tentatively TRBD1 (5 bases). From germline, CDR1 is SGHNT and CDR2 YYREEE (reference sequence). The germline V and J ends were trimmed by 1 base and 4 bases, with 10 bases remaining between them. CDR3 length equals 14 residues. The full variable domain, its missing parts supplied by reference TRBV5-4 and TRBJ2-3, is ETGVTQSPTHLIKTRGQQVTLRCSSQSGHNTVSWYQQALGQGPQFIFQYYREEENGRGNFPPRFSGLQFPNYSSELNVNALELDDSALYLCASSLYQGSDTQYFGPGTRLTVL.

There are many counts of this clonotype. The chain carries TRBV19 and TRBJ2-2; possibly TRBD1 for D (5 bases). With 4 bases removed from V and 3 bases from J, the gap between germline ends came to 9 bases. This CDR3 has 14 residues. CDR1 is LNHDA, CDR2 SQIVND, per germline (reference sequence). CDR3 in amino acids: CASSSLGDTGELFF. CDR3 DNA: TGTGCCAGTAGTAGTTTAGGGGACACCGGGGAGCTGTTTTTT.

This clonotype was picked up a small number of times. The CDR3 DNA sequence: TGTGCCAGCAGCGTAGCGGGACTAGCGAAAGAGACCCAGTACTTC. It encodes CASSVAGLAKETQYF. The chain carries TRBV9 and TRBJ2-5; 10 bases are shared with TRBD2. The germline V gene has CDR1 SGDLS and CDR2 YYNGEE. The V segment lost 0 bases and the J segment 3 bases; nucleotides outside the gene matches: 2. This CDR3 region has 15 residues.

This clonotype was observed at least ten times. This rearrangement joins TRBV5-1 to TRBJ2-7; a possible D gene is TRBD2 (6 bases). Trimming cost V 4 bases and J 5 bases, with 7 bases left between them. CDR1 and CDR2 (germline): SGHRS, YFSETQ. The length of the CDR3 is 11 residues. Here the CDR3 DNA reads TGCGCCAGCAGCAGGGAGGACGAGCAGTACTTC. It specifies CASSREDEQYF.

This clonotype has just a few counts. V usage is TRBV6-5 and J usage is TRBJ1-4; TRBD1 agrees at 7 bases. CDR1 is MNHEY and CDR2 is SVGAGI in the germline V gene. V lost 4 bases, J lost 7 bases, and 9 bases stayed unmatched. CDR3 length equals 15 residues. CDR3 region: CASSSGTEFSEKLFF. The CDR3 nucleotides are TGTGCCAGCAGTTCAGGGACAGAATTTTCTGAAAAACTGTTTTTT.

This clonotype was picked up a small number of times. This sequence joins TRBV12-3 or TRBV12-4 and TRBJ2-4, with D tentatively TRBD1 (6 bases). The CDR3 extends over 16 amino acids. Trimming removed 7 bases from V and 2 bases from J, with 18 bases in between. The CDR3 region has the DNA TGTGCCAGCACTCTGGGGAACAGGGAACCCAAAAACATTCAGTACTTC. This gives the protein CASTLGNREPKNIQYF.

Many counts were recorded for this clonotype. The gene calls are TRBV7-2 and TRBJ2-7; 7 nucleotides align to TRBD1. The V gene end was trimmed by 5 bases and the J gene end by 0 bases; junction bases not matched to a gene: 4. CDR3 length: 14 residues. CDR1 and CDR2 (germline): SGHTA, FQGNSA. CDR3 in amino acids: CASSLGQASYEQYF. CDR3 nucleotide sequence: TGTGCCAGCAGCCTCGGACAGGCCTCCTACGAGCAGTACTTC.

Details on this clonotype: One end of the junction is discordant with germline, which a read error may explain. The chain links TRBV9 to TRBJ2-5; 8 bases map to TRBD2. Judging by the DNA end, TRBJ2-1 fits better; the J call may be wrong. The CDR3 extends over 16 amino acids. From germline, CDR1 is SGDLS and CDR2 YYNGEE. CDR3 residues: CASSVTGTRGYNEQFF. Here the CDR3 DNA reads TGTGCCAGCAGCGTAACAGGGACTAGGGGTTACAACGAGCAGTTCTTC.

This clonotype was recorded a few times. This chain connects TRBV5-5 to TRBJ1-2; 7 bases map to TRBD1. CDR1 SGHKS and CDR2 YYEKEE come from the germline V gene (reference sequence). There are 12 residues in the CDR3. The ends lost 5 bases at V and 8 bases at J; junction bases unmatched: 6. The CDR3 protein is CASRRTGRGYTF. CDR3 coding DNA: TGTGCCAGCAGGCGGACAGGACGGGGCTACACCTTC.

The chain couples TRBV18 to TRBJ1-3; D not resolved. The germline V and J ends were trimmed by 2 bases and 0 bases, with 5 bases remaining between them. CDR1 and CDR2 (germline): KGHSH, LQKENI. This CDR3 spans 14 amino acids. CDR3 in amino acids: CASSPGISGNTIYF. The CDR3 DNA follows: TGTGCCAGCTCACCAGGAATCTCTGGAAACACCATATATTTT.

This clonotype has a handful of counts. This chain uses TRBV19 with TRBJ2-2, with 8 bases aligning to TRBD2. The CDR3 has 13 amino acids. Trimming removed 3 bases from V and 14 bases from J; junction bases left unmatched: 8. Germline lookup yields CDR1 LNHDA and CDR2 SQIVND (reference sequence). The CDR3 sequence is CASSISGTIRLFF. The DNA for the CDR3 is TGTGCCAGTAGTATTAGCGGGACCATCAGACTGTTTTTT.

The chain recombines TRBV18 with TRBJ2-7, with 8 nucleotides matching TRBD2. The length of the CDR3 is 15 residues. CDR1 is KGHSH and CDR2 is LQKENI in the germline V gene. Losses at the gene ends were 2 bases for V and 6 bases for J; bases not matched to a gene: 9. Written as DNA, the CDR3 is TGTGCCAGCTCACCATCGACGGGAGGGCCAGCCGAGCAGTACTTC. Amino acid sequence: CASSPSTGGPAEQYF.

The CDR3: CASSLNNLGQVNTEAFF. The CDR3 DNA reads as TGTGCCAGCTCCCTGAATAATTTGGGACAAGTGAACACTGAAGCTTTCTTT. This sequence joins TRBV18 and TRBJ1-1; possibly TRBD1 for D (6 bases). The CDR3 length is 17 residues. Germline-derived CDR1 and CDR2 are KGHSH and LQKENI. V was cut by 6 bases and J by 0 bases, with 20 bases left in between.

The chain couples TRBV5-1 to TRBJ1-1, with unresolved D. The germline V gene has CDR1 SGHRS and CDR2 YFSETQ. The ends were cut back, 6 bases at V and 0 bases at J, with 9 bases in the middle. The CDR3 has 13 residues. The CDR3 is CASKDPMNTEAFF. The CDR3 DNA reads as TGCGCCAGCAAGGACCCAATGAACACTGAAGCTTTCTTT. The full variable domain, completed using reference TRBV5-1 and TRBJ1-1, is KAGVTQTPRYLIKTRGQQVTLSCSPISGHRSVSWYQQTPGQGLQFLFEYFSETQRNKGNFPGRFSGRQFSNSRSEMNVSTLELGDSALYLCASKDPMNTEAFFGQGTRLTVV.

The rearrangement links TRBV3-1 to TRBJ2-4, with D perhaps TRBD1 (6 bases). The ends were cut back, 4 bases at V and 6 bases at J, with 10 bases in the middle. The germline gives CDR1 LGHDT, CDR2 YNNKEL (reference sequence). The CDR3 has 13 amino acids. The CDR3: CASSPRTVNIQYF. Written as DNA, the CDR3 is TGTGCCAGCAGCCCAAGGACAGTAAACATTCAGTACTTC.

This clonotype was observed a few times. The chain employs TRBV7-9 and TRBJ2-2; D is possibly TRBD1 (5 bases). V dropped 6 bases and J dropped 6 bases, with 14 bases sitting between them. Germline loops: CDR1 SEHNR, CDR2 FQNEAQ (reference sequence). This CDR3 is built from 14 residues. This chain's CDR3 is CASSRNRRPGELFF. The DNA of the CDR3 is TGTGCCAGCAGTCGAAACAGGCGCCCCGGGGAGCTGTTTTTT.